The following is a T cell receptor (beta chain) sequence with its context. Its specificity is not known. Once RNA had been extracted, it was reverse transcribed into cDNA to act as the sequencing template. Method: immunoSEQ multiplex PCR; TCRdb's copy keeps in-frame clones and lacks some. The profile covers approximately 98,000 clones, with 45% to 70% appearing a single time and more than 20% taken by the ten largest. This entry comes from a study of CD8+ T cells in alopecia areata. PBMCs provided sorted CD4+ and CD8+ T cells. Study-wide results and limits: It was lesional scalp, especially alopecia totalis/universalis, that showed higher clonality than normal scalp.

This clonotype originated in a human donor in good health. The sequenced material came from CD8+ T cells sorted from blood.

The CDR3 here is CATSGQGRWRSEAFF. The CDR3 DNA reads TGTGCCACCAGCGGACAGGGTCGGTGGAGGTCTGAAGCTTTCTTT. The chain employs TRBV15 and TRBJ1-1; the match to TRBD1 covers 8 bases. The germline V gene encodes CDR1 LNHNV and CDR2 YYDKDF (reference sequence). This CDR3 contains 15 residues. The V segment lost 5 bases and the J segment 6 bases; nucleotides outside the gene matches: 11.